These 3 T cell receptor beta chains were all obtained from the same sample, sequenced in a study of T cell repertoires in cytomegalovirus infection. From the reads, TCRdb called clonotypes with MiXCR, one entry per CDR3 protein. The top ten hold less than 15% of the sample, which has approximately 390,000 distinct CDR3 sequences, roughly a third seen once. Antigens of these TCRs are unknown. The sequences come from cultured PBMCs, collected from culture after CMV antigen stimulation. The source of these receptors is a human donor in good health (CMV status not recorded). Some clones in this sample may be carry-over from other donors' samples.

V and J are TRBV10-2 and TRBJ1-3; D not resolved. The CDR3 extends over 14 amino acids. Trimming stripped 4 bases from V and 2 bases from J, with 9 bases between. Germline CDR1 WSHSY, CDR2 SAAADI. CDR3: CASSAIGTGNTIYF. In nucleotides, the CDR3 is TGCGCCAGCAGTGCAATAGGGACTGGAAACACCATATATTTT.

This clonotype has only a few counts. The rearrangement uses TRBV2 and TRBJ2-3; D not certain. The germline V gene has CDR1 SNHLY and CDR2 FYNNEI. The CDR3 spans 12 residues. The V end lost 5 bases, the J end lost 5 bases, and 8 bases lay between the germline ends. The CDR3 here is CASSTTGDTQYF. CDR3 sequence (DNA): TGTGCCAGCAGTACGACCGGAGATACGCAGTATTTT.

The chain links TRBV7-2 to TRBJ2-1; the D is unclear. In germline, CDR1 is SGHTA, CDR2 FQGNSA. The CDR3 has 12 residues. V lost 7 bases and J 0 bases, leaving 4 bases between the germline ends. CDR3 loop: CASKYSYNEQFF. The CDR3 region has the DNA TGTGCCAGCAAATACTCCTACAATGAGCAGTTCTTC.